The 22 T cell receptor beta chains below all came from one sample that was sequenced in a study of blood T cells in healthy people across ages. Through a sample-barcoded 5' primer and a J-beta primer mix, a second PCR was run for about 6 to 11 cycles. TCRdb reprocessed the 5' RACE reads via MiXCR and lists one record per CDR3 protein. Found here are more than 1.4 million distinct CDR3 sequences, about 40% of them singletons; the top ten hold roughly 7.9%. Material for sequencing was blood. These receptors originate from a woman between 18 and 30 years old in good health.

This sequence joins TRBV4-1 and TRBJ2-5; tentative D call: TRBD1 (6 bases). CDR1 and CDR2 (germline): MGHRA, YSYEKL. This CDR3 is 14 amino acids long. V was shortened by 0 bases and J by 11 bases, with 16 bases between the two germline ends. The CDR3 DNA reads as TGCGCCAGCAGCCAAGAGCCCTGGGACAATGAGCAGTACTTC. Amino acids: CASSQEPWDNEQYF.

This clonotype was recorded many times. This rearrangement joins TRBV27 to TRBJ2-7, with 7 bases fitting TRBD1. Germline lookup yields CDR1 MNHEY and CDR2 SMNVEV (reference sequence). This CDR3 is built from 13 residues. J was trimmed by 3 bases and V by 5 bases; bases with no gene match: 4. The DNA for the CDR3 is TGTGCCAGCAGTCCCGACAGGGACTACGAGCAGTACTTC. Translation: CASSPDRDYEQYF.

The rearrangement joins TRBV27 to TRBJ2-3; 12 bases fit TRBD2. V lost 5 bases, J lost 6 bases, and 12 bases stayed unmatched. Germline V gene lookup returns CDR1 MNHEY and CDR2 SMNVEV (reference sequence). This CDR3 is 17 amino acids long. The CDR3 region has the DNA TGTGCCAGCAGTGCTCCGGGCGCTAGCGGGAGGGTCGATACGCAGTATTTT. This translates into CASSAPGASGRVDTQYF.

This clonotype was seen many times. CDR3 nucleotides: TGTGCCAGCAGTTCAACAGGAGACTACGAGCAGTACTTC. Translation: CASSSTGDYEQYF. The chain carries TRBV27 and TRBJ2-7; the D gene is possibly TRBD1 (5 bases). This CDR3 contains 13 residues. Germline CDR1 and CDR2: MNHEY and SMNVEV (reference sequence). Trimming left V 4 bases short and J 3 bases short, with 10 bases between.

This clonotype was observed a handful of times. The V call is TRBV12-3 or TRBV12-4, the J call TRBJ2-1; TRBD2 agrees at 8 bases. Losses at the gene ends were 6 bases for V and 3 bases for J; bases not matched to a gene: 10. CDR3 size: 16 residues. The CDR3 DNA follows: TGTGCCAGCAGCCCTGTGGGGCGGGAGGTCTACAATGAGCAGTTCTTC. Protein sequence: CASSPVGREVYNEQFF.

This clonotype was counted only a few times. V and J are TRBV6-5 and TRBJ1-1; weak D call: TRBD1 (5 bases). The ends were cut back, 4 bases at V and 5 bases at J, with 11 bases in the middle. The CDR3 totals 13 residues. Looked up from germline, CDR1 is MNHEY and CDR2 is SVGAGI. CDR3 sequence: CASSSGGRTEAFF. The DNA of the CDR3 is TGTGCCAGCAGTTCTGGGGGGAGGACTGAAGCTTTCTTT.

This clonotype was counted only a few times. This chain connects TRBV6-1 to TRBJ2-1; 8 positions agree with TRBD2. CDR3 size: 14 residues. Per the germline V gene, CDR1 is MNHNS and CDR2 is SASEGT. After removal of 7 bases from V and 9 bases from J, the junction contained 11 bases not matched to a gene. CDR3 sequence (DNA): TGTGCCAGCAACCCAGCGGGAGCAGGGAGTGAGCAGTTCTTC. It is translated as CASNPAGAGSEQFF.

V and J are TRBV3-1 and TRBJ2-1; weak D call: TRBD2 (5 bases). The assigned J gene may be wrong: the sequence end matches TRBJ2-7 better. The CDR3 is 15 amino acids. Germline V gene sequence: CDR1 LGHDT, CDR2 YNNKEL (reference sequence). CDR3 DNA sequence: TGTGCCAGCAGCCGGAACCATGACGGGATTTGGGAGCAGTACTTC. It codes for CASSRNHDGIWEQYF.

This clonotype was recorded only once. The gene calls are TRBV7-9 and TRBJ2-3; TRBD2 might be the D (5 bases). V was pared by 5 bases and J by 4 bases, with 16 bases between. The length of the CDR3 is 15 residues. CDR1 is SEHNR, CDR2 FQNEAQ, per germline (reference sequence). CDR3 in DNA: TGTGCCAGCAGCCCTCAAATTGGGAGAGCAGATACGCAGTATTTT. Residues: CASSPQIGRADTQYF. The full variable domain, completed using reference TRBV7-9 and TRBJ2-3, is DTGVSQNPRHKITKRGQNVTFRCDPISEHNRLYWYRQTLGQGPEFLTYFQNEAQLEKSRLLSDRFSAERPKGSFSTLEIQRTEQGDSAMYLCASSPQIGRADTQYFGPGTRLTVL.

The chain couples TRBV6-5 to TRBJ2-5; D call uncertain. This CDR3 is 13 amino acids long. The germline V and J ends were trimmed by 9 bases and 11 bases, with 22 bases remaining between them. CDR1 MNHEY and CDR2 SVGAGI come from the germline V gene. CDR3 in DNA: TGTGCCAGTAAGATGACCCCATTGGATGAGCAGTACTTC. Protein sequence: CASKMTPLDEQYF.

In the case of this clonotype: Relative to the germline gene, one junction end is altered; a read error may explain this. CDR3: CASSFRTSGSTLYNEQFF. Here the CDR3 DNA reads TGCGCCAGCAGTTTCCGGACTAGCGGGAGTACTCTTTACAATGAGCAGTTCTTC. The chain combines TRBV2 with TRBJ2-1; 13 nucleotides line up with TRBD2. The germline CDR1 and CDR2 sequences are SNHLY and FYNNEI. This CDR3 spans 18 amino acids.

This clonotype has just one count. One junction end does not reproduce the germline sequence, and a read error may be involved. The DNA for the CDR3 is TGTGCTATCAGTGATGGTTCTGAAGCTTTCTTT. Encoded protein: CAISDGSEAFF. V gene TRBV10-3 combines with J gene TRBJ1-1; D is undetermined. The V gene's germline CDR1 is ENHRY and CDR2 SYGVKD. The CDR3 is made up of 11 amino acids.

There are a few counts of this clonotype. The V and J genes are TRBV18 and TRBJ1-2, with 7 bases identical to TRBD1. Looked up from germline, CDR1 is KGHSH and CDR2 is LQKENI. This CDR3 is 15 amino acids long. With V trimmed by 6 bases and J by 4 bases, 11 bases remained unmatched. CDR3 region: CASSQETGSFYGYTF. The CDR3 nucleotides are TGTGCCAGCTCGCAGGAGACAGGGTCCTTCTATGGCTACACCTTC.

V gene TRBV5-6 combines with J gene TRBJ2-1, with D tentatively TRBD1 or TRBD2 (5 bases each). The V and J ends lost 5 bases and 3 bases respectively, with 18 bases between them. Per germline, CDR1 SGHDT and CDR2 YYEEEE. CDR3 length: 16 amino acids. The CDR3 DNA reads TGTGCCAGCAGTAACGCCGGGACGGATTTCTACAATGAGCAGTTCTTC. Translation: CASSNAGTDFYNEQFF.

The table lists this clonotype with many counts. This sequence joins TRBV29-1 and TRBJ2-1; 8 bases are shared with TRBD1. The germline gives CDR1 SQVTM, CDR2 ANQGSEA. This CDR3 is 13 amino acids long. Trimming at V came to 6 bases and at J to 7 bases, leaving 8 bases not matched to a gene. CDR3 sequence: CSVQGAPLNEQFF. CDR3 nucleotides: TGCAGCGTCCAGGGGGCCCCCCTGAATGAGCAGTTCTTC.

The rearrangement joins TRBV6-1 to TRBJ2-5, with D hard to call. The CDR3 spans 13 residues. V was clipped by 5 bases and J by 5 bases, with 12 bases between them. Germline CDR1 and CDR2: MNHNS and SASEGT. CDR3 loop: CASSLRDVETQYF. Here the CDR3 DNA reads TGTGCCAGCAGTCTGAGAGATGTCGAGACCCAGTACTTC.

CDR3 loop: CASSPGTFSTDTQYF. CDR3 in DNA: TGTGCCAGCAGCCCTGGGACTTTTAGCACAGATACGCAGTATTTT. This chain connects TRBV7-9 to TRBJ2-3; a weak D match, TRBD2 (6 bases). This CDR3 contains 15 residues. CDR1 is SEHNR, CDR2 FQNEAQ, per germline (reference sequence). V was cut by 5 bases and J by 0 bases, with 12 bases left in between.

The chain has TRBV6-1 and TRBJ2-1, with 10 bases fitting TRBD1. V gave up 8 bases and J gave up 3 bases; unmatched junction bases: 4. The CDR3 sequence is 14 residues long. Germline V gives CDR1 MNHNS, CDR2 SASEGT. Here the CDR3 DNA reads TGTGCCAGCCGCGGGGACAGGGGCTACAATGAGCAGTTCTTC. Protein: CASRGDRGYNEQFF.

The V gene is TRBV6-5, the J gene TRBJ1-1; a weak D match, TRBD1 (6 bases). The germline V gene has CDR1 MNHEY and CDR2 SVGAGI. CDR3 length: 15 residues. Deletions cut 7 bases from V and 0 bases from J, with 15 bases between. This CDR3 reads CASKLSGGVNTEAFF. The CDR3 DNA reads TGTGCCAGCAAATTAAGCGGGGGCGTGAACACTGAAGCTTTCTTT.

Turning to this clonotype: Compared with germline, one end of the junction differs, possibly owing to a read error. The chain combines TRBV7-7 with TRBJ2-2, with 9 positions matching TRBD2. Germline V gene sequence: CDR1 SSHAT, CDR2 FNYEAQ (reference sequence). The CDR3 contains 15 residues. CDR3 protein: CASSPTGGGAEELFF. For the CDR3, the DNA is TGTGCTAGCAGTCCCACTGGCGGGGGGGCTGAGGAGCTGTTTTTT.

This clonotype was found many times. The gene calls are TRBV10-3 and TRBJ1-2; 8 positions agree with TRBD1. The germline CDR1 and CDR2 sequences are ENHRY and SYGVKD. V lost 1 base, J lost 9 bases, and 1 base stayed unmatched. The CDR3 extends over 12 amino acids. The chain's CDR3 is CAISEWTGRYTF. In nucleotides, the CDR3 is TGTGCCATCAGTGAGTGGACAGGGCGCTACACCTTC.

V usage is TRBV6-1 and J usage is TRBJ2-7; 8 bases agree with TRBD2. From germline, CDR1 is MNHNS and CDR2 SASEGT. CDR3 length equals 15 residues. J was trimmed by 2 bases and V by 3 bases; bases with no gene match: 6. CDR3 in amino acids: CASSDPGGVTYEQYF. CDR3 in DNA: TGTGCCAGCAGTGACCCGGGAGGGGTCACCTACGAGCAGTACTTC.